A single sample is the source of the 11 T cell receptor beta chains below, sequenced in a study of T-cell memory formation after mild COVID-19. Using its own MiXCR run on the 5' RACE reads, TCRdb lists one record per CDR3 protein. The sample includes over 400,000 distinct CDR3 sequences, about 25% seen only once; the top ten take roughly 13%. The specimen was PBMCs or a T cell subset sorted from them (not recorded which). Source of these receptors: an adult woman who had mild COVID-19 (a few samples of this study predate the infection). Cell type and time point are not known.

This clonotype was observed a few times. The chain carries TRBV7-2 and TRBJ2-3; 9 nucleotides match TRBD2. V lost 4 bases, J lost 3 bases, and 8 bases stayed unmatched. Per the germline V gene, CDR1 is SGHTA and CDR2 is FQGNSA. The CDR3 covers 16 residues. For the CDR3, the DNA is TGTGCCAGCAGCTCCCGCTTGGCGGGAGGGACAGATACGCAGTATTTT. It specifies CASSSRLAGGTDTQYF.

The V gene is TRBV7-9, the J gene TRBJ1-6; D is unclear. Germline CDR1 SEHNR, CDR2 FQNEAQ (reference sequence). The CDR3 consists of 13 residues. The V end was cut by 4 bases, the J end by 9 bases, with 10 bases between. The CDR3 coding sequence is TGTGCCAGCAGCTACGACATTCGTTCACCCCTCCACTTT. Translation: CASSYDIRSPLHF.

The V gene is TRBV5-1, the J gene TRBJ2-1; 8 nucleotides align to TRBD1. CDR1 and CDR2 (germline): SGHRS, YFSETQ. V gave up 8 bases and J gave up 4 bases; unmatched junction bases: 5. CDR3 length equals 13 residues. For the CDR3, the DNA is TGCGCCAGTGGGACAGGAGCATACAATGAGCAGTTCTTC. It specifies CASGTGAYNEQFF.

This clonotype was detected a few times. The chain is built from TRBV12-3 or TRBV12-4 and TRBJ2-2, with TRBD2 as a possible D gene (5 bases). This CDR3 is built from 14 residues. V gave up 5 bases and J gave up 6 bases, with 13 bases separating them. CDR3: CASSTLRLSGELFF. CDR3 in DNA: TGTGCCAGCAGTACTCTCCGACTATCCGGGGAGCTGTTTTTT.

This clonotype was recorded a few times. The rearrangement joins TRBV7-6 to TRBJ2-2; tentative D call: TRBD2 (6 bases). Trimming pared 5 bases from V and 5 bases from J, leaving 21 bases between. The CDR3 runs 17 residues. Germline CDR1 reads SGHVS; CDR2 reads FNYEAQ. CDR3 sequence (DNA): TGTGCCAGCAGCCGGGGCGGGGCAGGGCAAGGAACCGGGGAGCTGTTTTTT. Protein sequence: CASSRGGAGQGTGELFF. The whole variable domain, remainder taken from reference TRBV7-6 and TRBJ2-2, is GAGVSQSPRYKVTKRGQDVALRCDPISGHVSLYWYRQALGQGPEFLTYFNYEAQQDKSGLPNDRFSAERPEGSISTLTIQRTEQRDSAMYRCASSRGGAGQGTGELFFGEGSRLTVL.

The chain carries TRBV7-8 and TRBJ1-1, with TRBD1 matching over 10 bases. The CDR3 has 14 residues. CDR1 and CDR2 from the germline V gene are SGHVS and FQNEAQ. V was clipped by 3 bases and J by 3 bases; unmatched bases: 1. In nucleotides, the CDR3 is TGTGCCAGCAGCTTTGACAGGGGGCACACTGAAGCTTTCTTT. It specifies CASSFDRGHTEAFF. Full variable domain (outside the CDR3, taken from reference TRBV7-8 and TRBJ1-1): GAGVSQSPRYKVAKRGQDVALRCDPISGHVSLFWYQQALGQGPEFLTYFQNEAQLDKSGLPSDRFFAERPEGSVSTLKIQRTQQEDSAVYLCASSFDRGHTEAFFGQGTRLTVV.

This CDR3 reads CASSPGQKPTEAFF. The CDR3 DNA reads as TGTGCCAGCAGTCCGGGCCAAAAGCCCACTGAAGCTTTCTTT. The chain uses TRBV6-6 and TRBJ1-1; D unresolved. Trimming cost V 5 bases and J 4 bases, with 14 bases left between them. CDR1 and CDR2 from the germline V gene are MNHNY and SVGAGI (reference sequence). This CDR3 spans 14 amino acids.

V and J are TRBV7-9 and TRBJ1-1; D uncertain. The CDR3 totals 12 residues. The germline CDR1 and CDR2 sequences are SEHNR and FQNEAQ (reference sequence). V lost 5 bases and J 3 bases, leaving 7 bases between the germline ends. DNA of the CDR3: TGTGCCAGCAGCCAGAGGGACACTGAAGCTTTCTTT. Protein sequence: CASSQRDTEAFF.

The gene calls are TRBV5-6 and TRBJ2-3, with TRBD2 matching over 8 bases. V shed 10 bases, J shed 3 bases, and the junction held 13 bases outside the gene matches. The CDR3 has 15 residues. Germline V gives CDR1 SGHDT, CDR2 YYEEEE. CDR3 DNA sequence: TGTGCCTACGCCCGTGGACTAGCAGGTACAGATACGCAGTATTTT. Its protein is CAYARGLAGTDTQYF.

This clonotype showed up just a few times. The CDR3 region is CASSLGSGWGGEQFF. CDR3 sequence (DNA): TGCGCCAGCAGCTTGGGCAGCGGGTGGGGTGGAGAGCAGTTCTTC. The chain has TRBV5-1 and TRBJ2-1; tentatively, D is TRBD2 (6 bases). Germline V gene data show CDR1 as SGHRS and CDR2 as YFSETQ. Trimming took off 0 bases at V and 10 bases at J, with 17 bases between the two ends. The CDR3 covers 15 residues. The variable domain in full, completed from reference TRBV5-1 and TRBJ2-1, reads KAGVTQTPRYLIKTRGQQVTLSCSPISGHRSVSWYQQTPGQGLQFLFEYFSETQRNKGNFPGRFSGRQFSNSRSEMNVSTLELGDSALYLCASSLGSGWGGEQFFGPGTRLTVL.

V gene TRBV27 combines with J gene TRBJ2-1; D may be TRBD1 (6 bases). Deletions cut 2 bases from V and 0 bases from J, with 17 bases between. Germline V lookup: CDR1 MNHEY, CDR2 SMNVEV (reference sequence). The CDR3 is 18 residues long. CDR3 bases: TGTGCCAGCAGTTTAAACCCGTCGACAGGAGCCTCCTACAATGAGCAGTTCTTC. Encoded protein: CASSLNPSTGASYNEQFF.